The rows below give T cell receptor beta chains drawn from one sample of a study of blood T cell repertoires in COVID-19. Data came from immunoSEQ multiplex PCR; TCRdb stores just in-frame clones and leaves some out. The sample shows about 33,000 clones, around 88% of them seen only once. The specimen sequenced was peripheral blood. These receptors were collected from a human donor in a cohort sampled during active COVID-19. CDR3s include the opening cysteine and the closing phenylalanine or tryptophan. Fields, in order: D gene, clone size, V gene, J gene, CDR3 DNA, CDR3 protein. A D gene is named only where the DNA matches it firmly. Clone sizes are given selectively: once, few, many, or a class where the clone is expanded.

>-|-|TRBV19|TRBJ2-1
TGTGCCAGTAAACCCTCCCTACAGCGGGTCACCTACAATGAGCAGTTCTTC
CASKPSLQRVTYNEQFF
>TRBD1|once|TRBV27|TRBJ1-5
TGTGCCAGCGACAGGGAAGATGATAGCAATCAGCCCCAGCATTTT
CASDREDDSNQPQHF
>TRBD2|once|TRBV19|TRBJ2-1
TGTGCCAGTAGACTAGCGGGGGGGCATCATGAGCAGTTCTTC
CASRLAGGHHEQFF
>-|few|TRBV14|TRBJ1-1
TGTGCCAGCAGCCATCCCGGTGTGAACACTGAAGCTTTCTTT
CASSHPGVNTEAFF
>TRBD1|-|TRBV7-6|TRBJ2-3
TGTGCCAGCAGCCCAGGGGGCCTCGGAGCAGATACGCAGTATTTT
CASSPGGLGADTQYF
>-|-|TRBV9|TRBJ1-1
TGTGCCAGCAGCGTAGGCGCGCAGGGGAACACTGAAGCTTTCTTT
CASSVGAQGNTEAFF
>-|-|TRBV7-2|TRBJ2-3
TGTGCCAGCACCTTGACCCGTACCAGCGAAAGCACAGATACGCAGTATTTT
CASTLTRTSESTDTQYF
>TRBD2|-|TRBV24-1|TRBJ2-3
TGTGCCACCAGTGATCCAGGGACTAGCGGGTGGAGCACAGATACGCAGTATTTT
CATSDPGTSGWSTDTQYF
>-|-|TRBV28|TRBJ2-7
TGTGCCAGCAGTTCCGTGACACAGGGAGCCGAGCAGTACTTC
CASSSVTQGAEQYF
>-|-|TRBV7-3|TRBJ2-2
TGTGCCAGCAGCTTCGGCGGGGTAGGGATGAACACCGGGGAGCTGTTTTTT
CASSFGGVGMNTGELFF
>-|-|TRBV9|TRBJ2-6
TGTGCCAGCAGTCCTACTCTGGGACATTTCTCTGGGGCCAACGTCCTGACTTTC
CASSPTLGHFSGANVLTF
>TRBD1|-|TRBV30|TRBJ1-2
TGTGCCTGGCCGAGGGACAGGCTAACCTTACGACGCCTAAACTATGGCTACACCTTC
CAWPRDRLTLRRLNYGYTF
>TRBD1|-|TRBV18|TRBJ2-7
TGTGCCAGCTCCCCGGCCACAGGGGTAGAGCAGTACTTC
CASSPATGVEQYF
>-|-|TRBV3-1/TRBV3-2|TRBJ2-1
TGTGCCAGCAGCCCCCGGGTGAAGCGAGGCAATGAGCAGTTCTTC
CASSPRVKRGNEQFF
>TRBD2|-|TRBV7-2|TRBJ2-3
TGTGCCAGCAGCCGGGCCGGACTAGTCACAGATACGCAGTATTTT
CASSRAGLVTDTQYF
>TRBD1|-|TRBV6-5|TRBJ1-2
TGTGCCAGCAGGGAGACAGGGACAGCTAACTATGGCTACACCTTC
CASRETGTANYGYTF
>TRBD2|-|TRBV13|TRBJ2-7
TGTGCCAGCAGCCTACCAGGGGCGGGGGGTCGTAGGGAGCAGTACTTC
CASSLPGAGGRREQYF
>TRBD2|-|TRBV5-4|TRBJ2-1
TGTGCCAGCAGCTGGGGACTAGCGGGAAACAATGAGCAGTTCTTC
CASSWGLAGNNEQFF
>-|-|TRBV5-1|TRBJ2-3
TGCGCCAGCCGACGTGGAGAAAGCACAGATACGCAGTATTTT
CASRRGESTDTQYF
>TRBD2|-|TRBV5-1|TRBJ2-1
TGCGCCAGCACCCTCCTAGCGGGGGTTTTGGATGAGCAGTTCTTC
CASTLLAGVLDEQFF
>-|once|TRBV7-7|TRBJ2-2
TGTGCTAGCAGCATCCAGGGGACCGGGGAGCTGTTTTTT
CASSIQGTGELFF
>-|-|TRBV6-5|TRBJ1-4
TGTGCCAGCAGTTACTTCCAGGGAACTAATGAAAAACTGTTTTTT
CASSYFQGTNEKLFF
>TRBD1|-|TRBV27|TRBJ2-7
TGTGCCAGCAGTCTACTACCCCGACAGGGGGCCATCCACGAGCAGTACTTC
CASSLLPRQGAIHEQYF
>TRBD1|-|TRBV14|TRBJ1-4
TGTGCCAGCAGCCGGGACAGATCTAATGAAAAACTGTTTTTT
CASSRDRSNEKLFF
>TRBD2|-|TRBV14|TRBJ2-1
TGTGCCAGCAGCCAGTGGATGACTAGCAGTTATGAGCAGTTCTTC
CASSQWMTSSYEQFF
>TRBD2|-|TRBV7-8|TRBJ2-6
TGTGCCAGCAGCTTAGGTCAACTAGCGGGACAACGTGGGGCCAACGTCCTGACTTTC
CASSLGQLAGQRGANVLTF
>-|-|TRBV5-8|TRBJ1-1
TGTGCCAGCAGCTTGTGGTCGGTCACTGAAGCTTTCTTT
CASSLWSVTEAFF
>TRBD1|-|TRBV9|TRBJ1-2
TGTGCCAGCAGCCCCGGACAGGAATCCAGCTATGGCTACACCTTC
CASSPGQESSYGYTF
>TRBD1|-|TRBV6-5|TRBJ2-5
TGTGCCTCGACAGGGGGCGGGTTGGAGACCCAGTACTTC
CASTGGGLETQYF
>-|once|TRBV4-3|TRBJ1-5
TGCGCCAGCAGCCAAGGAGGTAGCAATCAGCCCCAGCATTTT
CASSQGGSNQPQHF
>TRBD2|-|TRBV2|TRBJ2-5
TGTGCCAGCGCTAGCGGGGGCGCCCGGACCCAGTACTTC
CASASGGARTQYF
>TRBD1|-|TRBV6-5|TRBJ1-4
TGTGCCAGCAGCGTACGGGACAGCTATGAAAAACTGTTTTTT
CASSVRDSYEKLFF
>TRBD1|-|TRBV10-2|TRBJ2-7
TGCGCCACCCTTGGACAGGGGTCCTACGAGCAGTACTTC
CATLGQGSYEQYF
>-|-|TRBV19|TRBJ1-5
TGTGCCAGTTCAGTACGACAGCGTAACAATCAGCCCCAGCATTTT
CASSVRQRNNQPQHF
>-|-|TRBV24-1|TRBJ2-3
TGTGCCACCAGTGATGCTCGAACTATGAGCGGCACAGATACGCAGTATTTT
CATSDARTMSGTDTQYF
>-|once|TRBV27|TRBJ1-5
TGTGCCAGCCGGGGGGAGTTGAGCAATCAGCCCCAGCATTTT
CASRGELSNQPQHF
>TRBD2|-|TRBV28|TRBJ2-3
TGTGCCAGCAGAGTCCTAGCGGGAACGACAGATACGCAGTATTTT
CASRVLAGTTDTQYF
>-|-|TRBV19|TRBJ2-5
TGTGCCAGTAGTATTTCAGGTACCAAGAAGACCCAGTACTTC
CASSISGTKKTQYF
>TRBD1|once|TRBV19|TRBJ1-2
TGTGCCAGTAGTTCAACAGGGGGAGCTAACTATGGCTACACCTTC
CASSSTGGANYGYTF
>TRBD2|-|TRBV6-5|TRBJ2-1
TGTGCCAGCAGTTACTTAACTCATCGGGGGGATGAGCAGTTCTTC
CASSYLTHRGDEQFF
>TRBD2|once|TRBV27|TRBJ2-1
TGTGCCAGCAGGGGGGGGTACAATGAGCAGTTCTTC
CASRGGYNEQFF
>-|once|TRBV27|TRBJ2-7
TGTGCCAGCAGGTACTTTGCCCTCTACGAGCAGTACTTC
CASRYFALYEQYF
>-|-|TRBV5-1|TRBJ2-1
TGCGCCAGCAGCCCTGGGGGGGGGCGAATGTCCTACAATGAGCAGTTCTTC
CASSPGGGRMSYNEQFF
>-|-|TRBV6-1|TRBJ2-2
TGTGCCAGCAGTGAAAACAGGGTTGCCGGGGAGCTGTTTTTT
CASSENRVAGELFF
>TRBD1|once|TRBV6-5|TRBJ1-1
TGTGCCAGCAGTTACCGGGACAGACCGAACACTGAAGCTTTCTTT
CASSYRDRPNTEAFF
>TRBD1|-|TRBV14|TRBJ2-5
TGTGCCAGCAGCCCGACAGGGTACCAAGAGACCCAGTACTTC
CASSPTGYQETQYF
>-|few|TRBV12-5|TRBJ1-4
TGTGCTAGTGGTTCCTGGGTGAGGGAGGGGAAGGAAAAACTGTTTTTT
CASGSWVREGKEKLFF
>TRBD1|-|TRBV2|TRBJ2-5
TGTGCCAGCGTGGGACAGGGGTGGGGAAGAGAGACCCAGTACTTC
CASVGQGWGRETQYF